Given below is one T cell receptor (beta chain) in context. This clonotype was picked up a small number of times. Its antigen has not been determined. No clone much larger than this one lies a single base away; base qualities are absent. This entry comes from a study of CD8 T cells in ankylosing spondylitis (dated by TCRdb to the late 2010s). Notes on the research overall: The study profiled T cell receptor beta repertoires in healthy donors and ankylosing spondylitis patients to find disease-linked TCR variants. In total, the full study cohort was made up of over a hundred healthy donors and approximately 27 ankylosing spondylitis patients. Peripheral blood samples were taken, and synovial fluid was additionally collected from ankylosing spondylitis patients.

Study-wide findings and limitations: Blood from ankylosing spondylitis patients appeared to be characterized by a TCR beta motif made up of under ten highly homologous amino acid variants. Some motif variants were previously reported in synovial fluid and blood of reactive arthritis patients, suggesting common disease-initiation mechanisms. Significant enrichment of the disease-linked clones was reported in matched synovial fluid samples from ankylosing spondylitis patients. The disease-linked clones showed a CD8+ phenotype and occurred at relatively low frequencies in peripheral blood.

The instrument given in TCRdb is Illumina HiSeq 2500. TCR beta libraries were prepared by quantitative 5'-RACE with molecular barcodes. As for the authors' bioinformatics: A new computational method, built on a probabilistic model of VDJ rearrangement, was used to identify disease-linked TCR variants. TCRdb ran its own pipeline on the public reads, namely fastp trimming at Q25 and MiXCR clone calling, and kept in-frame beta chains. Rows with one shared CDR3 protein collapse into an entry with the most common genes and DNA. The V and J calls come from TCRdb's annotation, not from the publication. The sample yields about 450,000 distinct CDR3 sequences; 26% were counted once. The ten largest account for about 0.9% of the sample. CDR1 MNHEY and CDR2 SVGAGI are derived from the germline V gene. The CDR3 runs 16 amino acids, cysteine and phenylalanine included. Solely the CDR3 DNA is kept, with 48 bases framed from the first base. The junction shows trimming of 1 base on V and 5 bases on J, and the gene matches do not reach 7 bases of it.

This receptor was taken from a male donor with ankylosing spondylitis. Sequenced input: blood, either unsorted or a sorted T cell fraction (not recorded which). The rearrangement joined TRBV6-5 to TRBJ2-5; 10 central nucleotides agree with TRBD2. The base sequence is TGTGCCAGCAGTTACTTTATAGCGGGAGGAGGGGAGACCCAGTACTTC. It specifies CASSYFIAGGGETQYF.